Listed here are 9 T cell receptor beta chains from one sample, sequenced in a study of siplizumab effects on memory and regulatory T cells. Clones were sequenced by immunoSEQ multiplex PCR, and TCRdb holds only the in-frame ones, with some missing. The profile shows over 60,000 clones, about 90% of them singletons. Specimen: CD8+ T cells sorted from blood. The receptors shown here come from a human donor in good health.

The chain links TRBV2 to TRBJ2-2; perhaps D is TRBD1 or TRBD2 (5 bases each). Germline lookup yields CDR1 SNHLY and CDR2 FYNNEI. The CDR3 extends over 12 amino acids. V was trimmed by 10 bases and J by 7 bases, leaving 13 bases between them. The CDR3 protein is CATIGTFGELFF. In DNA form, the CDR3 reads TGTGCCACCATCGGGACCTTCGGGGAGCTGTTTTTT.

This rearrangement joins TRBV5-5 to TRBJ2-7; TRBD2 matches at 7 bases. Germline trimming cut 6 bases from V and 0 bases from J; bases unmatched to any gene: 9. The CDR3 is 15 residues long. Germline V lookup: CDR1 SGHKS, CDR2 YYEKEE (reference sequence). The CDR3 sequence is CASTFLAVSSYEQYF. In DNA, the CDR3 is TGTGCCAGCACCTTCCTAGCGGTGAGCTCCTACGAGCAGTACTTC. Supplemented by reference TRBV5-5 and TRBJ2-7, the full variable domain reads DAGVTQSPTHLIKTRGQQVTLRCSPISGHKSVSWYQQVLGQGPQFIFQYYEKEERGRGNFPDRFSARQFPNYSSELNVNALLLGDSALYLCASTFLAVSSYEQYFGPGTRLTVT.

This rearrangement joins TRBV11-2 to TRBJ2-2; D not resolved. Germline-derived CDR1 and CDR2 are SGHAT and FQNNGV. The CDR3 totals 13 residues. V was pared by 5 bases and J by 6 bases, with 10 bases between. As DNA, the CDR3 is TGTGCCAGCAGCCCCACTTTCGCCGGGGAGCTGTTTTTT. Protein: CASSPTFAGELFF. The full variable domain, its missing parts supplied by reference TRBV11-2 and TRBJ2-2, is EAGVAQSPRYKIIEKRQSVAFWCNPISGHATLYWYQQILGQGPKLLIQFQNNGVVDDSQLPKDRFSAERLKGVDSTLKIQPAKLEDSAVYLCASSPTFAGELFFGEGSRLTVL.

The rearrangement links TRBV18 to TRBJ2-7, with no clear D. V was pared by 6 bases and J by 2 bases, with 8 bases between. CDR1 KGHSH and CDR2 LQKENI come from the germline V gene. The CDR3 consists of 12 residues. DNA for the CDR3: TGTGCCAGCTCTGTCGACACCTACGAGCAGTACTTC. As protein: CASSVDTYEQYF.

CDR3 region: CASSLLFSGVHQPQHF. Written as DNA, the CDR3 is TGTGCCAGCAGTTTATTATTTTCAGGGGTCCATCAGCCCCAGCATTTT. The chain joins TRBV27 to TRBJ1-5, with a weak D call TRBD1 (6 bases). Trimming removed 1 base from V and 5 bases from J, with 15 bases in between. Germline lookup yields CDR1 MNHEY and CDR2 SMNVEV (reference sequence). CDR3 length: 16 residues.

The V and J genes are TRBV5-8 and TRBJ2-2, with D perhaps assigned TRBD1 or TRBD2 (5 bases each). Germline V CDR1 and CDR2: SGHTS, YDEGEE. The CDR3 extends over 16 amino acids. Trimming pared 7 bases from V and 0 bases from J, leaving 16 bases between. CDR3 amino acids: CASPPGTVANTGELFF. The CDR3, as DNA: TGTGCCAGCCCACCGGGGACCGTGGCGAACACCGGGGAGCTGTTTTTT.

J is TRBJ2-2 and V is TRBV7-9; D call uncertain. V lost 4 bases, J lost 3 bases, and 9 bases lay in between. Looked up from germline, CDR1 is SEHNR and CDR2 is FQNEAQ (reference sequence). The CDR3 length is 14 residues. The CDR3 nucleotides are TGTGCCAGCAGCTCGACGCTCTACACCGGGGAGCTGTTTTTT. The encoded protein is CASSSTLYTGELFF.

The V gene is TRBV10-1, the J gene TRBJ2-3; 14 bases are shared with TRBD2. The CDR3 sequence is 18 residues long. J lost 2 bases, V lost 2 bases, and 6 bases had no gene match. Germline V gives CDR1 WNHNN, CDR2 SYGVQD (reference sequence). The CDR3 loop is CASSETGLAGDYTDTQYF. DNA of the CDR3: TGCGCCAGCAGTGAGACGGGACTAGCGGGAGACTACACAGATACGCAGTATTTT.

The rearrangement uses TRBV14 and TRBJ2-7; D not resolved. Germline-derived CDR1 and CDR2 are SGHDN and FVKESK. Trimming took off 8 bases at V and 2 bases at J, with 10 bases between the two ends. This CDR3 is 12 amino acids long. CDR3 region: CASGVGAYEQYF. CDR3 bases: TGTGCCAGCGGCGTAGGCGCCTACGAGCAGTACTTC.